The 2 T cell receptor beta chains presented below share a single source sample, sequenced in a study of blood T cell repertoires in COVID-19. TCRdb's table, derived via immunoSEQ multiplex PCR, lists solely in-frame clones and lacks some. Of some 320,000 clones listed, approximately 88% are singletons. The sample was PBMCs or T cells enriched from blood (not recorded which). These receptors all stem from a man aged 55 to 70 who had recovered from COVID-19.

This chain links TRBV7-9 with TRBJ1-5; no reliable D call. Trimming left V 4 bases short and J 9 bases short, with 13 bases between. Germline values: CDR1 SEHNR, CDR2 FQNEAQ (reference sequence). The CDR3 consists of 13 residues. The CDR3 protein is CASSSFEGRPQHF. The DNA for the CDR3 is TGTGCCAGCAGCTCCTTTGAGGGTCGGCCCCAGCATTTT.

The rearrangement uses TRBV5-1 and TRBJ2-3, with 9 bases fitting TRBD2. V lost 0 bases, J lost 1 base, and 6 bases stayed unmatched. The CDR3 is 17 amino acids. Looked up from germline, CDR1 is SGHRS and CDR2 is YFSETQ. DNA of the CDR3: TGCGCCAGCAGCTTGGCCGGGGTAGCGGGAGGCACAGATACGCAGTATTTT. Translation gives CASSLAGVAGGTDTQYF.